The rows below give T cell receptor beta chains drawn from one sample of a study of T cells in Graves' hyperthyroidism and ophthalmopathy. TCRdb called the multiplex PCR reads again in MiXCR, with one record for every CDR3 protein. Of about 640,000 distinct CDR3 sequences in the sample, less than 25% were seen once. The sample consisted of blood. Source of these receptors: a young man with Graves' ophthalmopathy. Each CDR3 is given without its conserved first and last residue.

13,TRBV6-2/TRBV6-3,TRBJ2-3,ASRPLASGPDTQY
13,TRBV9,TRBJ1-2,ASSPSTGANYGYT
13,TRBV2,TRBJ2-3,ASTAGLAGMDTQY
13,TRBV24-1,TRBJ2-3,ATSDGDRRTDTQY
11,TRBV10-3,TRBJ2-1,AIRGTGNDEQF
13,TRBV28,TRBJ1-4,ASSPLGGENEKLF
13,TRBV4-1,TRBJ1-5,ASSQDPWDNQPQH
9,TRBV20-1,TRBJ2-7,SANIINEQY
10,TRBV20-1,TRBJ2-5,SASGGMETQY
10,TRBV7-9,TRBJ2-1,ASSFLGGEQF
13,TRBV24-1,TRBJ2-5,VTSAVSGSVETQY
14,TRBV4-1,TRBJ2-7,ASSQDSGQGAYEQY
12,TRBV28,TRBJ2-3,ASTWDYDTDTQY
10,TRBV28,TRBJ1-1,ASRPGNTEAF
13,TRBV4-3,TRBJ2-4,ASSQEAVVRDIQY
14,TRBV28,TRBJ2-3,ASSERTSGSSGTQY
13,TRBV7-2,TRBJ1-4,ASSRSMTALEKLF
12,TRBV5-1,TRBJ1-2,ASSPETGVIGYT
12,TRBV12-3/TRBV12-4,TRBJ2-3,ASSWSGNTDTRY
10,TRBV3-1,TRBJ2-1,ASSPSGREQF
11,TRBV28,TRBJ2-7,ASGSLSGYEQY
13,TRBV18,TRBJ2-7,ASTTGTGGSYEQY
13,TRBV27,TRBJ2-5,ASSLRLRDHQTQY
10,TRBV6-2/TRBV6-3,TRBJ2-7,ASRDPTYEQY
14,TRBV25-1,TRBJ2-3,ASSDPTSGNPDTQY
13,TRBV6-5,TRBJ2-7,ASSYARRLSYEQY
13,TRBV2,TRBJ2-4,ASSDDLTAKNIQY
11,TRBV24-1,TRBJ1-4,ATSESVSEKLF
12,TRBV6-1,TRBJ1-5,ANRDGGRNQPQH
12,TRBV5-1,TRBJ2-7,ASSLISPTYEQY
10,TRBV20-1,TRBJ2-5,SAPDKEETQY
15,TRBV5-1,TRBJ2-1,ASSLLSGSPQGNEQF
14,TRBV18,TRBJ2-1,ASSPRTSGSGNEQF
14,TRBV28,TRBJ2-1,ASSSSADSPYNEQF
14,TRBV4-2,TRBJ2-7,ASSQSSGGISYEQY
11,TRBV11-3,TRBJ2-3,ASSTQRQDTQY
14,TRBV7-8,TRBJ2-3,ASSLGGGSRADTQY
15,TRBV5-1,TRBJ2-1,ASSLGGTSGSHNEQF
11,TRBV30,TRBJ1-1,ACGLGGSAGAF
14,TRBV18,TRBJ2-3,ASSQGTSGGTDTQY
12,TRBV28,TRBJ1-1,ASSSDRTVSEAF
13,TRBV6-2/TRBV6-3,TRBJ2-3,ASSPRGSLPDTQY
13,TRBV11-2,TRBJ1-3,ASSLLQPTNNTIY
13,TRBV6-1,TRBJ1-3,ASSSFTVGGNTIY
11,TRBV5-1,TRBJ1-2,ASTDREDYGYT
12,TRBV13,TRBJ2-2,ASSSSVLTGELF
11,TRBV12-3/TRBV12-4,TRBJ2-1,ASSSTFYNEQF
13,TRBV28,TRBJ2-5,ASSPASGRGETQY
13,TRBV27,TRBJ2-1,ASSRALGSYNEQF
14,TRBV19,TRBJ1-5,ASSMRVEDSNQPQH